This T cell receptor beta chain is from a study of blood T cell repertoires in COVID-19. The overall study: There were acute and convalescent COVID-19 samples, and they came from the United States, Italy and Spain. PBMCs, B-cell-depleted T cells, or T cells were the source of the cDNA or gDNA that made up the material.

Categorization into cohorts depended on clinical history that participants reported. TCRdb keeps only in-frame clones here, not all; method: immunoSEQ multiplex PCR. The table lists some 200,000 clones, over 80% of them singletons, with approximately 10% in the top ten. The V segment lost 9 bases and the J segment 2 bases; nucleotides outside the gene matches: 9. Germline V gives CDR1 KGHDR, CDR2 SFDVKD. The CDR3 length is 14 residues. This chain joins TRBV24-1 and TRBJ2-7; 7 bases agree with TRBD1. This clonotype was sampled from a man aged 18 to 35 with acute COVID-19. Material for sequencing was PBMCs or T cells enriched from blood (not recorded which). Here the CDR3 reads CATQTRDRPYEQYF. CDR3 bases: TGTGCCACCCAAACCCGGGACAGACCCTACGAGCAGTACTTC.